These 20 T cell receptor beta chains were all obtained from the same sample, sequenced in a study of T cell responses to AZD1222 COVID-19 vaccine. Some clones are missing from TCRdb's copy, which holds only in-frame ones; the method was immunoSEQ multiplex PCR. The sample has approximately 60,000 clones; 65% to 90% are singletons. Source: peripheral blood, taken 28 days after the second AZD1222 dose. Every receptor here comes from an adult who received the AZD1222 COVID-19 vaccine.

CDR3 amino acids: CASRTGVDNSPLHF. The CDR3 DNA reads as TGTGCCAGCAGGACGGGAGTAGATAATTCACCCCTCCACTTT. The chain joins TRBV2 to TRBJ1-6, with unresolved D. Germline CDR1 and CDR2: SNHLY and FYNNEI. The germline V and J ends were trimmed by 6 bases and 5 bases, with 11 bases remaining between them. The length of the CDR3 is 14 residues.

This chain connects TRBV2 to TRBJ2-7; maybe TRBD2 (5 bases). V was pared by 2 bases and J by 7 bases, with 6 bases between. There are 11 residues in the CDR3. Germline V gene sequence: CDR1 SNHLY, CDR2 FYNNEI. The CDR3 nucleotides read TGTGCCAGCAGTGAATGGGAGGAGCAGTACTTC. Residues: CASSEWEEQYF.

In DNA, the CDR3 is TGTGCCAGCAGCCTAATTTGGGGACAGGGGGCAAATGAGCAGTTCTTC. Translation: CASSLIWGQGANEQFF. The chain uses TRBV11-2 and TRBJ2-1, with TRBD1 matching 12 bases. Germline-derived CDR1 and CDR2 are SGHAT and FQNNGV. The CDR3 consists of 16 residues. Trimming took 5 bases from V and 7 from J; bases not matched to a gene: 9. The variable domain in full, completed from reference TRBV11-2 and TRBJ2-1, reads EAGVAQSPRYKIIEKRQSVAFWCNPISGHATLYWYQQILGQGPKLLIQFQNNGVVDDSQLPKDRFSAERLKGVDSTLKIQPAKLEDSAVYLCASSLIWGQGANEQFFGPGTRLTVL.

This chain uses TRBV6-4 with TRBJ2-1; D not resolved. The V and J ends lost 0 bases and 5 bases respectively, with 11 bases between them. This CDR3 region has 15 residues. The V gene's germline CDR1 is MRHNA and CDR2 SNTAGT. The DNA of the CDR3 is TGTGCCAGCAGTGACTCAGGTGGGCCGAACAATGAGCAGTTCTTC. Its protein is CASSDSGGPNNEQFF.

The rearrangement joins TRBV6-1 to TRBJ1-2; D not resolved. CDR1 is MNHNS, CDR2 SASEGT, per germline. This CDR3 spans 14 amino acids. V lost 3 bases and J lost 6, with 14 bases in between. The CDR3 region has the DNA TGTGCCAGCAGTGACCCTCTCGGGGTAAATGGCTACACCTTC. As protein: CASSDPLGVNGYTF.

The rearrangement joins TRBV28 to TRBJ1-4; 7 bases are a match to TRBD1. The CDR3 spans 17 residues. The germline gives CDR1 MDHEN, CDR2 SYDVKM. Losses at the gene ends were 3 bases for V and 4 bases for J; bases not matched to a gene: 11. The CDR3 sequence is CASSLVLNRGLNEKLFF. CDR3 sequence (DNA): TGTGCCAGCAGTTTGGTTCTAAACAGGGGCCTTAATGAAAAACTGTTTTTT.

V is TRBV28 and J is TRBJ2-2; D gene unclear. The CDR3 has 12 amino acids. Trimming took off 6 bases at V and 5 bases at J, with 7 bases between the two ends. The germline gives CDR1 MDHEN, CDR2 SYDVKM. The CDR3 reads CASSSRTGELFF. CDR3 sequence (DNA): TGTGCCAGCAGCTCACGGACCGGGGAGCTGTTTTTT.

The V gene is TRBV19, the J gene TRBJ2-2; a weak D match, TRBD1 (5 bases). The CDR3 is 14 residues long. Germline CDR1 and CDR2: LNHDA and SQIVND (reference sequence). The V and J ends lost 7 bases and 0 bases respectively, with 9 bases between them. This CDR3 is CASKRTSNTGELFF. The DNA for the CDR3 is TGTGCCAGTAAAAGGACATCGAACACCGGGGAGCTGTTTTTT.

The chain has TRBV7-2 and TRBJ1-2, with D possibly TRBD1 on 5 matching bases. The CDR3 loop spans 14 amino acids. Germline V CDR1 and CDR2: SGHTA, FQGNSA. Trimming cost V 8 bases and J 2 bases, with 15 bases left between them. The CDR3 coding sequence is TGTGCCAGCTCCAGCGGGGGAGGGAACTATGGCTACACCTTC. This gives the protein CASSSGGGNYGYTF.

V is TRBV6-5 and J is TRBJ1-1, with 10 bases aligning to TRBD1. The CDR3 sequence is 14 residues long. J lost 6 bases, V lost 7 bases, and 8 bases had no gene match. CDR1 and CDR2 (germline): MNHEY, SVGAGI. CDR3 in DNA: TGTGCCAGCACCGCTGACAGGGGGCTACCTGAAGCTTTCTTT. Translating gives CASTADRGLPEAFF.

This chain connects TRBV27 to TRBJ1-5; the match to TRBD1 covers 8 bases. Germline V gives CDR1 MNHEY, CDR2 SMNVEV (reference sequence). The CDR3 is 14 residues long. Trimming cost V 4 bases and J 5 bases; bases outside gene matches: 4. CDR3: CASSYDRGDQPQHF. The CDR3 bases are TGTGCCAGCAGTTACGACAGGGGTGATCAGCCCCAGCATTTT.

Written as DNA, the CDR3 is TGTGCCATCAGTGAGCAAGGCGGTAGCGGGGCCCCAGATACGCAGTATTTT. Its protein is CAISEQGGSGAPDTQYF. The chain is built from TRBV10-3 and TRBJ2-3; 8 positions agree with TRBD2. The V segment lost 2 bases and the J segment 4 bases; nucleotides outside the gene matches: 11. The CDR3 length is 17 residues. CDR1 is ENHRY, CDR2 SYGVKD, per germline.

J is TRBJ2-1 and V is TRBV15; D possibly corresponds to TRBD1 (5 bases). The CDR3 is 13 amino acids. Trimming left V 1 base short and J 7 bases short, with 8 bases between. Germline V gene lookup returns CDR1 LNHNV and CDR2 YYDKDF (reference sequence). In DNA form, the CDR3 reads TGTGCCACCAGCAGAGGGGCAGGGAATGAGCAGTTCTTC. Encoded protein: CATSRGAGNEQFF.

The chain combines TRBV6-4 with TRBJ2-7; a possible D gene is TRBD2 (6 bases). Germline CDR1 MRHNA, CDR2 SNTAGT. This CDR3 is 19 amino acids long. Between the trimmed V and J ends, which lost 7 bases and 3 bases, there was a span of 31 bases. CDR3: CASKAALRELTRTNYEQYF. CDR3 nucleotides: TGTGCCAGCAAGGCAGCTCTGAGGGAGTTGACGAGGACTAACTACGAGCAGTACTTC.

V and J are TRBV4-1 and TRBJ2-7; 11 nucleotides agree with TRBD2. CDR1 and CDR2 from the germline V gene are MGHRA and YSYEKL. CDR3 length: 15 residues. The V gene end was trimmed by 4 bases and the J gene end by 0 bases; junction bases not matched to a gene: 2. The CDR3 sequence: CASSPGTSGSYEQYF. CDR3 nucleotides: TGCGCCAGCAGCCCGGGGACTAGCGGCTCCTACGAGCAGTACTTC.

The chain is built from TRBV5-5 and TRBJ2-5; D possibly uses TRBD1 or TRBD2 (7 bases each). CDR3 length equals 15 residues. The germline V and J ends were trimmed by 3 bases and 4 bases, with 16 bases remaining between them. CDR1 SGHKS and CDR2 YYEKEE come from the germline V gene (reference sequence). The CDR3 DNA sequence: TGTGCCAGCAGCTCCAGGGGGGGCGCGGGAGAGACCCAGTACTTC. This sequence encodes CASSSRGGAGETQYF.

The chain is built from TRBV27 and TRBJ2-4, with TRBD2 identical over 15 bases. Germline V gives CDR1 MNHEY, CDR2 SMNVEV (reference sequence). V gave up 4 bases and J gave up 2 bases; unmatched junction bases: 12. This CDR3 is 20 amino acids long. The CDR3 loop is CASSSSGLAGGPATKNIQYF. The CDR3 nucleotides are TGTGCCAGCAGTTCCAGCGGACTAGCGGGAGGGCCTGCAACCAAAAACATTCAGTACTTC.

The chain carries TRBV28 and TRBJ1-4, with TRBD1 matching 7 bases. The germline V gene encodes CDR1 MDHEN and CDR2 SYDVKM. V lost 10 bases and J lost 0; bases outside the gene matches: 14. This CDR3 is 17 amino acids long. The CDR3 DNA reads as TGTGCCACTCTTCCCTCACAGGGGAGAGCAACTAATGAAAAACTGTTTTTT. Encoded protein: CATLPSQGRATNEKLFF.

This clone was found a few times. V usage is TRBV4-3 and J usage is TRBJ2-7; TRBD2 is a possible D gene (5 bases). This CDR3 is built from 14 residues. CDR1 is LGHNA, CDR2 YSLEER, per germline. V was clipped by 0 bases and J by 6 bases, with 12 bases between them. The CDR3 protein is CASSQDRQAGEQYF. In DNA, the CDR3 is TGCGCCAGCAGCCAAGATCGGCAGGCGGGCGAGCAGTACTTC.

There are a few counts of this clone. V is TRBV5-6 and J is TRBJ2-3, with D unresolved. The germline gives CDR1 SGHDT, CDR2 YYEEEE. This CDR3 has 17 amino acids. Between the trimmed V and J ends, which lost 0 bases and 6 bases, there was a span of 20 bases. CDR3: CASSLVSSAYSRDTQYF. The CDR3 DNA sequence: TGTGCCAGCAGCTTGGTGTCCAGCGCTTACTCAAGGGATACGCAGTATTTT.